Ten or more counts support the clone carrying this TCR beta chain. What it binds is not known. TCRdb re-derived calls from the 5' RACE reads in MiXCR, one entry per CDR3 protein. The repertoire holds more than 300,000 distinct CDR3 sequences, with around 4.3% as singletons. The sample comes from a study of T cells after yellow fever vaccination. Notes on the study in general: Subsequent booster samples again held most clones from primary vaccination (more than 95% CD4, 85% to 90% CD8). Few clonotypes appeared in both CD4 and CD8 compartments. The secondary response was weaker, and its peak arrived faster, on day 5 versus 15.

Germline loops: CDR1 SGHRS, CDR2 YFSETQ. The CDR3 consists of 13 residues. Trimming removed 6 bases from V and 1 base from J, with 7 bases in between. This material consisted of PBMCs, taken 15 days after the yellow fever booster vaccination. The chain combines TRBV5-1 with TRBJ2-2, with D hard to call. The sequence was collected from a man aged 18 to 29 who received the YFV17D yellow fever vaccine. The CDR3 protein is CASITENTGELFF. The CDR3 nucleotides read TGCGCCAGCATAACAGAGAACACCGGGGAGCTGTTTTTT.